The rows below give T cell receptor beta chains drawn from one sample of a study of cytomegalovirus exposure and HLA in healthy donors. Profiling relied on immunoSEQ multiplex PCR, and the TCRdb table lists in-frame clones only, not all of them. The sample has approximately 110,000 clones, around 73% seen once. Source material: PBMCs. The source is a woman aged 40 to 50 in good health and CMV-seropositive. The CDR3 runs from the conserved cysteine through the conserved F or W. Clone size is stated in some rows and not others, as once, few, many or a class when expanded.

once	TRBV29-1	TRBJ2-7	CSVANRPYEQYF
.	TRBV29-1	TRBJ2-3	CSVPTGTGGGTDTQYF
.	TRBV7-2	TRBJ2-3	CASSYQEGDTQYF
.	TRBV4-2	TRBJ2-3	CASSQELWQGVRDTQYF
.	TRBV2	TRBJ1-1	CASISSTGQDEAFF
.	TRBV5-1	TRBJ2-6	CASSGTLSGANVLTF
.	TRBV5-6	TRBJ1-2	CASAPKPEGYGYTF
.	TRBV18	TRBJ2-7	CASSPGRSYEQYF
.	TRBV6-5	TRBJ1-1	CASSGRDRTFF
few	TRBV7-8	TRBJ1-2	CASSALWGSPSYGYTF
few	TRBV18	TRBJ1-6	CASSEQGWNSPLHF
.	TRBV7-8	TRBJ1-2	CASSYLTGGVYGYTF
.	TRBV4-1	TRBJ2-7	CASSLGPGQTYEQYF
.	TRBV7-2	TRBJ1-2	CASSLTTVYGYTF
.	TRBV6-6	TRBJ1-5	CASSYVGDAQPQHF
few	TRBV19	TRBJ2-7	CASRDRSSYEQYF
once	TRBV7-2	TRBJ1-1	CASSLSGLATEAFF
.	TRBV5-1	TRBJ1-4	CASSPPGQGEEKLFF
.	TRBV10-3	TRBJ1-1	CAISEIPGNTEAFF
.	TRBV25-1	TRBJ1-2	CASSESMGLFDYGYTF
many	TRBV5-4	TRBJ2-5	CASSLPAASLETQYF
.	TRBV7-2	TRBJ1-2	CASSLEGMGGLGYTF
.	TRBV4-3	TRBJ2-5	CASSQLGTGGQETQYF
.	TRBV25-1	TRBJ1-2	CASTSGESVGYTF
few	TRBV25-1	TRBJ2-3	CASIPAGGTDTQYF